This T cell receptor (beta chain) stems from a study of control samples from healthy donors and cancer patients. Libraries were prepared by immunoSEQ multiplex PCR; TCRdb keeps only in-frame clonotypes and omits some of them. Of about 96,000 clones in the sample, more than 80% were seen once. The V gene lost 2 bases and the J gene lost 9 bases, with 12 bases spanning the gap. CDR1 and CDR2 from the germline V gene are SGHRS and YFSETQ. There are 13 residues in the CDR3. Material: blood. The chain employs TRBV5-1 and TRBJ2-1; TRBD2 might be the D (5 bases). This sequence originates from a man aged 18 to 30 in good health. The CDR3 protein is CASSFHREGEQFF. For the CDR3, the DNA is TGCGCCAGCAGCTTCCATCGGGAAGGTGAGCAGTTCTTC.